Sequencing of this T cell receptor (beta chain) was carried out in a study of vaccination and CD4 T cells after COVID-19. Study-wide context: Post-vaccination samples were procured at a median of approximately 70 days following dose two (range 14 to 241).

As concerns this clonotype: Its antigen is not known.

Treatment described: approximately nine-day PBMC culture with coronavirus spike peptide pools or control peptides (ViraFEST assay). With the Oncomine TCR Beta short-read assay, DNA from cultured CD4+ T cells was sequenced. Each CDR3 protein is one row after TCRdb ran MiXCR on the PCR reads. The sample shows around 14,000 distinct CDR3 sequences, around 53% of them seen only once. The ends were cut back, 3 bases at V and 6 bases at J, with 11 bases in the middle. This CDR3 is 14 amino acids long. The germline gives CDR1 LNHDA, CDR2 SQIVND (reference sequence). The specimen sequenced was CD4+ T cells from blood, cultured in vitro. The rearrangement links TRBV19 to TRBJ2-2; TRBD2 might be the D (6 bases). The receptor comes from a human donor who had recovered from COVID-19. For the CDR3, the DNA is TGTGCCAGTAGTATCCAGGGAGGAGCCGGGGAGCTGTTTTTT. This gives the protein CASSIQGGAGELFF.